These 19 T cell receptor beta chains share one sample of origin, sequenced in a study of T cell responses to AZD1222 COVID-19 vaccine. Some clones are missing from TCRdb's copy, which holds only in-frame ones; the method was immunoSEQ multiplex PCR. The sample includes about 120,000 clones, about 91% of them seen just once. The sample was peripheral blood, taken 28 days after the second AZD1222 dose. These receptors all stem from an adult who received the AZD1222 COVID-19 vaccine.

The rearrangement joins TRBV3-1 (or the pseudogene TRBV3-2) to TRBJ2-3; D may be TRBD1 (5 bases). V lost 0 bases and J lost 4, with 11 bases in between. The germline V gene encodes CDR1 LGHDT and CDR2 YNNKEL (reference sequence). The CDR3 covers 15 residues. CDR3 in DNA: TGTGCCAGCAGCCAAGAATTTTACAGGCCAGATACGCAGTATTTT. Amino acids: CASSQEFYRPDTQYF.

The CDR3 DNA reads as TGTGCCAGCAGTTTATCGGTGAGCAATCAGCCCCAGCATTTT. It encodes CASSLSVSNQPQHF. J is TRBJ1-5 and V is TRBV27; D not resolved. The CDR3 covers 14 residues. Germline loops: CDR1 MNHEY, CDR2 SMNVEV (reference sequence). The germline V and J ends were trimmed by 0 bases and 1 base, with 4 bases remaining between them.

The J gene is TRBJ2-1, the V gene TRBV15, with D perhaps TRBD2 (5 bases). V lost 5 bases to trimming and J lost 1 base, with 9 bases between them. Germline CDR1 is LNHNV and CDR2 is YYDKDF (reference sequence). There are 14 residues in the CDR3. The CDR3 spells CATSAWRSYNEQFF. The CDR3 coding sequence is TGTGCCACCAGCGCCTGGAGGTCCTACAATGAGCAGTTCTTC.

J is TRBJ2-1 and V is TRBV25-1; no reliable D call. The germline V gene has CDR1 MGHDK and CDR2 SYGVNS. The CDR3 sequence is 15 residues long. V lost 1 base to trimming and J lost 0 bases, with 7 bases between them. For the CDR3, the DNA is TGTGCCAGCAGTGAATCTCTGGGCTCCTACAATGAGCAGTTCTTC. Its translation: CASSESLGSYNEQFF.

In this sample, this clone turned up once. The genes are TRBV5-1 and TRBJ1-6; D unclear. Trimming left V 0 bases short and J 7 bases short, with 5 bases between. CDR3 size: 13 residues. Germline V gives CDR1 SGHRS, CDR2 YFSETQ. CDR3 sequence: CASSLGWNSPLHF. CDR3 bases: TGCGCCAGCAGCTTGGGTTGGAATTCACCCCTCCACTTT.

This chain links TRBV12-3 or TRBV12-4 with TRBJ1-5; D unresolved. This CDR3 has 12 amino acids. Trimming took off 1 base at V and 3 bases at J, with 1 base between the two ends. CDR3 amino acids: CASSLDNQPQHF. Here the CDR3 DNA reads TGTGCCAGCAGTTTAGACAATCAGCCCCAGCATTTT.

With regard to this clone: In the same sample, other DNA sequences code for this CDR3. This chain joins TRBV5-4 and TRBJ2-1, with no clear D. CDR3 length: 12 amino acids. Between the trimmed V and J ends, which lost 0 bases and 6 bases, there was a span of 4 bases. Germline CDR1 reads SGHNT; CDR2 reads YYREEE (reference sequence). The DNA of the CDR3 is TGTGCCAGCAGCTTGGACAGCAATGAGCAGTTCTTC. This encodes CASSLDSNEQFF.

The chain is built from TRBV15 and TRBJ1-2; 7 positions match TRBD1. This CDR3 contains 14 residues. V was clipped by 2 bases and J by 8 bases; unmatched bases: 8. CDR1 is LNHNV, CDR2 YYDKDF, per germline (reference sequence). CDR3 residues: CATSRTSTGFGYTF. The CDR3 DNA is TGTGCCACCAGCAGAACCTCGACAGGGTTCGGCTACACCTTC.

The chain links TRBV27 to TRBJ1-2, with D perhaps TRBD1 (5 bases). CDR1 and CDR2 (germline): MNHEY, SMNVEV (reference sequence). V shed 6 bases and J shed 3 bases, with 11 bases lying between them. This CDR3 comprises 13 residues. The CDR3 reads CASREDTDYGYTF. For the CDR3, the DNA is TGTGCCAGCAGGGAGGACACAGACTATGGCTACACCTTC.

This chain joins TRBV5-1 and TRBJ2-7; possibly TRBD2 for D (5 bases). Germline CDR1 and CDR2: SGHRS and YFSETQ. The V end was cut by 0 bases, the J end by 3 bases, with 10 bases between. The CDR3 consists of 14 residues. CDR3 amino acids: CASSLVRGDYEQYF. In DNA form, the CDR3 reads TGCGCCAGCAGCTTGGTTCGGGGAGACTACGAGCAGTACTTC.

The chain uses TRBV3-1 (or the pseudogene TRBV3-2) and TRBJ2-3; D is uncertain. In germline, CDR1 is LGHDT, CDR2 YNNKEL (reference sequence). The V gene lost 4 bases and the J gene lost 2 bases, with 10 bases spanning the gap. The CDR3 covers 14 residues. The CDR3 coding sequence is TGTGCCAGCAGCCCCTCGAGAGCCACAGATACGCAGTATTTT. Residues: CASSPSRATDTQYF.

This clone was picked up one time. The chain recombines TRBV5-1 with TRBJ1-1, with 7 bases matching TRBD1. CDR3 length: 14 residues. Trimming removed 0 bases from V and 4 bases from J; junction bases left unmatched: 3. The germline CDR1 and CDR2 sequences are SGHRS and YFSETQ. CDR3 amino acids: CASSLDPGGTEAFF. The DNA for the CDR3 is TGCGCCAGCAGCTTGGATCCAGGGGGCACTGAAGCTTTCTTT.

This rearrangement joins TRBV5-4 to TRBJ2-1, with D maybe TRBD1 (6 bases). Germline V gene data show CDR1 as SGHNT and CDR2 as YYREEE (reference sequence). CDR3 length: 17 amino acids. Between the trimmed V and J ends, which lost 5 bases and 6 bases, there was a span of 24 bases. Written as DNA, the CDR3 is TGTGCCAGCAGAATGGGGGCAGGGAAATCTTCAGGCAATGAGCAGTTCTTC. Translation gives CASRMGAGKSSGNEQFF.

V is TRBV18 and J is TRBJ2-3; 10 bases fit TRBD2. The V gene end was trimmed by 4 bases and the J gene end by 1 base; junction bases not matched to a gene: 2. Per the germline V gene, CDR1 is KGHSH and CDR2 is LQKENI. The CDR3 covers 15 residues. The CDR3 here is CASSLSGGGTDTQYF. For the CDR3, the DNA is TGTGCCAGCTCACTGAGCGGGGGGGGCACAGATACGCAGTATTTT.

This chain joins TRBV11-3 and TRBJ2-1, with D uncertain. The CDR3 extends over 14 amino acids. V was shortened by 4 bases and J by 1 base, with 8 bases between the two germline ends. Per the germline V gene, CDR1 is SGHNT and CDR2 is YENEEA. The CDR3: CASSSLGSYNEQFF. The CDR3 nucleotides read TGTGCCAGCAGCTCCCTAGGTTCCTACAATGAGCAGTTCTTC.

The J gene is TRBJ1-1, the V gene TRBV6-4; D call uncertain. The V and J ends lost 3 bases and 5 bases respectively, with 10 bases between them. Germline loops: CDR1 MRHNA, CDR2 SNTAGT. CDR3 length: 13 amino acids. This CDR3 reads CASSETQWTEAFF. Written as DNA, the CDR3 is TGTGCCAGCAGTGAGACGCAGTGGACTGAAGCTTTCTTT.

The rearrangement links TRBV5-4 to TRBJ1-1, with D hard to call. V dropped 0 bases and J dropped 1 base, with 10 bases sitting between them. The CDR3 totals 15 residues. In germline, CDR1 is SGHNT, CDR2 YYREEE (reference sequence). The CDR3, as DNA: TGTGCCAGCAGCTTGGAGTTTGCAAGGAACACTGAAGCTTTCTTT. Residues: CASSLEFARNTEAFF.

CDR3 nucleotide sequence: TGTGCCAGCAGCTTGGCCGCAGGGGTCGGAAATGAGCAGTTCTTC. Its translation is CASSLAAGVGNEQFF. The chain joins TRBV7-9 to TRBJ2-1, with D maybe TRBD1 (6 bases). Trimming cost V 3 bases and J 7 bases, with 16 bases left between them. The length of the CDR3 is 15 residues. Germline lookup yields CDR1 SEHNR and CDR2 FQNEAQ (reference sequence). Full variable domain (missing parts from reference TRBV7-9 and TRBJ2-1): DTGVSQNPRHKITKRGQNVTFRCDPISEHNRLYWYRQTLGQGPEFLTYFQNEAQLEKSRLLSDRFSAERPKGSFSTLEIQRTEQGDSAMYLCASSLAAGVGNEQFFGPGTRLTVL.

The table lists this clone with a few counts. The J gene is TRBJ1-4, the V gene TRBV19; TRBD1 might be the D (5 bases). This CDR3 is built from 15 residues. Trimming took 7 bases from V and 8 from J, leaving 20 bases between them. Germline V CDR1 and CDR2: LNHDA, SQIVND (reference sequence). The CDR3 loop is CASTPSGGPGEKLFF. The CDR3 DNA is TGTGCCAGTACCCCATCGGGGGGACCCGGGGAAAAACTGTTTTTT.